The 20 T cell receptor beta chains given below trace back to one sample, sequenced in a study of CD8 T cells in ankylosing spondylitis (dated by TCRdb to about 2017). Libraries came from 5' RACE. The sequencing machine was an Illumina HiSeq 2500. TCRdb's own reprocessing of the public reads used fastp at Q25 and MiXCR and kept productive beta chains. Each record represents a unique CDR3 protein, reported with the most common genes and DNA among its rows. Here the sample has approximately 290,000 distinct CDR3 sequences; less than 25% occur a single time. The ten biggest clones cover under 4% of the sample. The sample consisted of blood, either unsorted or a sorted T cell fraction (not recorded which). The receptor source for this set is a female donor with ankylosing spondylitis or in good health (not recorded which).

The J gene is TRBJ2-1, the V gene TRBV7-2; 7 bases are shared with TRBD2. This CDR3 is 17 amino acids long. Trimming took 5 bases from V and 2 from J; bases not matched to a gene: 12. Germline-derived CDR1 and CDR2 are SGHTA and FQGNSA. In DNA, the CDR3 is TGTGCCAGCAGCCCCTCCGGGAGGCTAGCGACCTACAATGAGCAGTTCTTC. This sequence encodes CASSPSGRLATYNEQFF.

This clonotype was counted only a few times. The rearrangement uses TRBV18 and TRBJ2-3, with 8 bases identical to TRBD2. V lost 6 bases and J lost 8; bases outside the gene matches: 16. Germline values: CDR1 KGHSH, CDR2 LQKENI. The CDR3 is made up of 16 amino acids. The chain's CDR3 is CASSPIAGSTPGTQYF. The DNA of the CDR3 is TGTGCCAGCTCGCCAATAGCGGGATCAACGCCGGGTACGCAGTATTTT.

This clonotype has just a few counts. Here the CDR3 reads CASSPRLAYSEQYF. CDR3 nucleotides: TGTGCCAGTAGTCCTCGTTTGGCTTATTCGGAGCAGTACTTC. The chain couples TRBV19 to TRBJ2-7; no clear D gene. Germline assignment: CDR1 LNHDA and CDR2 SQIVND (reference sequence). Trimming took 5 bases from V and 7 from J, leaving 18 bases between them. This CDR3 is built from 14 residues.

This clonotype has only a few counts. The chain is built from TRBV29-1 and TRBJ2-2; no definite D call. Germline CDR1 SQVTM, CDR2 ANQGSEA. V was shortened by 7 bases and J by 6 bases, with 12 bases between the two germline ends. The CDR3 has 12 amino acids. The CDR3 coding sequence is TGCAGCGCCCTGGGGTATTCCGGGGAGCTGTTTTTT. This gives the protein CSALGYSGELFF.

This clonotype was counted between two and nine times. The rearrangement uses TRBV28 and TRBJ2-1; 12 bases are a match to TRBD2. Germline V lookup: CDR1 MDHEN, CDR2 SYDVKM. J lost 5 bases, V lost 5 bases, and 7 bases had no gene match. CDR3 length: 16 amino acids. The DNA of the CDR3 is TGTGCCAGCAGTGATATGACTAGCGGGGGCCACAATGAGCAGTTCTTC. The encoded protein is CASSDMTSGGHNEQFF.

This clonotype has only a few counts. The chain is built from TRBV5-5 and TRBJ2-7, with D unclear. CDR3 length: 13 residues. CDR1 is SGHKS, CDR2 YYEKEE, per germline (reference sequence). V lost 1 base, J lost 7 bases, and 12 bases lay in between. The CDR3, as DNA: TGTGCCAGCAGCTTGTATCCAGGCCCGGAGCAGTACTTC. Translated: CASSLYPGPEQYF.

This clonotype was counted between two and nine times. The chain combines TRBV7-8 with TRBJ1-2; TRBD1 agrees at 7 bases. The CDR3 sequence is 14 residues long. Germline V CDR1 and CDR2: SGHVS, FQNEAQ. The V segment lost 5 bases and the J segment 4 bases; nucleotides outside the gene matches: 7. In nucleotides, the CDR3 is TGTGCCAGCAGCCGACAGGGTCTTGGCTATGGCTACACCTTC. This translates into CASSRQGLGYGYTF.

This clonotype occurred a few times. The genes are TRBV3-1 and TRBJ2-1, with no clear D. The CDR3 covers 12 residues. Germline V gene sequence: CDR1 LGHDT, CDR2 YNNKEL (reference sequence). Trimming cost V 1 base and J 9 bases, with 7 bases left between them. The CDR3 region is CASSQVYVEQFF. CDR3 sequence (DNA): TGTGCCAGCAGCCAAGTTTACGTTGAGCAGTTCTTC.

A few counts support this clonotype. This chain connects TRBV12-3 or TRBV12-4 to TRBJ2-7, with a weak D call TRBD1 (5 bases). Trimming pared 3 bases from V and 10 bases from J, leaving 13 bases between. The length of the CDR3 is 12 residues. In DNA form, the CDR3 reads TGTGCCAGCAGTTTCCTTAAGGGGATCCAGTACTTC. Its translation: CASSFLKGIQYF.

This clonotype was detected a few times. V gene TRBV6-5 combines with J gene TRBJ1-1; D not certain. This CDR3 is built from 17 residues. Germline V gene data show CDR1 as MNHEY and CDR2 as SVGAGI. V shed 0 bases and J shed 0 bases, with 14 bases lying between them. The CDR3 protein is CASSYSTEKTMNTEAFF. The DNA for the CDR3 is TGTGCCAGCAGTTACTCTACAGAAAAGACCATGAACACTGAAGCTTTCTTT.

Only a few counts were recorded for this clonotype. The chain is built from TRBV29-1 and TRBJ2-7; maybe TRBD1 (7 bases). Germline V lookup: CDR1 SQVTM, CDR2 ANQGSEA. The CDR3 runs 13 residues. Trimming removed 4 bases from V and 2 bases from J, with 12 bases in between. For the CDR3, the DNA is TGCAGCGTTGGAACAGGGGAGGCCTACGAGCAGTACTTC. Its protein product is CSVGTGEAYEQYF.

The V call is TRBV29-1, the J call TRBJ1-4; 8 bases map to TRBD1. Germline CDR1 and CDR2: SQVTM and ANQGSEA. The CDR3 covers 14 residues. V was clipped by 6 bases and J by 3 bases; unmatched bases: 6. CDR3 sequence (DNA): TGCAGCGTCGGGCGGACAGGGTCTAATGAAAAACTGTTTTTT. Translated, it gives CSVGRTGSNEKLFF.

This clonotype appeared a few times. J is TRBJ2-1 and V is TRBV11-2; D is ambiguous. V gave up 0 bases and J gave up 7 bases, with 13 bases separating them. The CDR3 has 15 amino acids. Per the germline V gene, CDR1 is SGHAT and CDR2 is FQNNGV. The CDR3 here is CASSLEPLSGNEQFF. CDR3 sequence (DNA): TGTGCCAGCAGCTTAGAGCCTTTATCTGGTAATGAGCAGTTCTTC.

The gene calls are TRBV20-1 and TRBJ2-1, with D perhaps TRBD2 (6 bases). Germline V CDR1 and CDR2: DFQATT, SNEGSKA (reference sequence). V lost 2 bases and J 4 bases, leaving 15 bases between the germline ends. CDR3 size: 15 residues. The CDR3 loop is CSARPWQEGYNEQFF. CDR3 sequence (DNA): TGCAGTGCTAGACCATGGCAGGAGGGATACAATGAGCAGTTCTTC.

This clonotype showed up many times. The chain couples TRBV10-1 to TRBJ2-1; 11 bases line up with TRBD2. CDR1 WNHNN and CDR2 SYGVQD come from the germline V gene (reference sequence). Trimming took 5 bases from V and 8 from J; bases not matched to a gene: 5. The CDR3 is 14 residues long. The CDR3, as DNA: TGCGCCAGCAGTACTAGCGGGAGATGGCATGAGCAGTTCTTC. Its translation is CASSTSGRWHEQFF.

This clonotype showed up many times. This chain links TRBV5-1 with TRBJ2-2, with D unclear. The CDR3 consists of 14 residues. Germline loops: CDR1 SGHRS, CDR2 YFSETQ. Trimming removed 5 bases from V and 10 bases from J, with 18 bases in between. CDR3 amino acids: CASRERDVLAELFF. In DNA form, the CDR3 reads TGCGCCAGCAGGGAGAGAGACGTTCTCGCGGAGCTGTTTTTT.

There are a few counts of this clonotype. The chain employs TRBV12-3 or TRBV12-4 and TRBJ2-6; TRBD2 aligns across 7 bases. The CDR3 consists of 18 residues. The J segment lost 4 bases and the V segment lost 4 bases, leaving 13 bases of the junction unmatched. The CDR3 nucleotides are TGTGCCAGCAGTTCCAGGACTAGTCTCGTGGGGGGGGCCAACGTCCTGACTTTC. It specifies CASSSRTSLVGGANVLTF.

This clonotype was detected only a few times. This rearrangement joins TRBV20-1 to TRBJ1-2; no firm D call. V lost 6 bases to trimming and J lost 2 bases, with 10 bases between them. Germline CDR1 reads DFQATT; CDR2 reads SNEGSKA (reference sequence). CDR3 length: 12 amino acids. As DNA, the CDR3 is TGCAGTGCCACGACACCGAACTATGGCTACACCTTC. Encoded protein: CSATTPNYGYTF.

This clonotype showed up just a few times. V gene TRBV4-1 combines with J gene TRBJ2-1; D remains ambiguous. The CDR3 extends over 13 amino acids. Trimming stripped 3 bases from V and 5 bases from J, with 8 bases between. Germline-derived CDR1 and CDR2 are MGHRA and YSYEKL. In DNA form, the CDR3 reads TGCGCCAGCAGCCATTCGACTGACAATGAGCAGTTCTTC. Translation: CASSHSTDNEQFF.

The sample holds many counts of this clonotype. J is TRBJ2-6 and V is TRBV7-2; D possibly corresponds to TRBD2 (5 bases). Trimming removed 2 bases from V and 0 bases from J, with 8 bases in between. Germline-derived CDR1 and CDR2 are SGHTA and FQGNSA. The CDR3 is 16 amino acids. CDR3 sequence reads: CASSLSRDSGANVLTF. Here the CDR3 DNA reads TGTGCCAGCAGCTTAAGTCGGGACTCTGGGGCCAACGTCCTGACTTTC.